This TCR beta chain was recorded in a study of spatial heterogeneity in lung cancer. Time point here: blood at routine non-recurrence follow-up after resection. Sequencing covered unsorted whole RNA taken from tumor, nontumor lung or frozen PBMC. Per the germline V gene, CDR1 is SGHRS and CDR2 is YFSETQ. The CDR3 spans 15 residues. V lost 0 bases, J lost 5 bases, and 1 base stayed unmatched. TCRdb redid the calling of the 5' RACE reads with MiXCR, one entry per CDR3 protein. Among around 47,000 distinct CDR3 sequences listed, around 7% were seen once. The material was PBMCs, obtained at follow-up. The receptor was derived from a female donor with early-stage non-small cell lung cancer. This chain joins TRBV5-1 and TRBJ1-5, with TRBD1 matching over 11 bases. Written as DNA, the CDR3 is TGCGCCAGCAGCTTGGGGACAGGGGGCGATCAGCCCCAGCATTTT. This sequence encodes CASSLGTGGDQPQHF.